This entry features one T cell receptor beta chain sequence. The data were obtained in a study of T cell changes during pregnancy in multiple sclerosis. Libraries were prepared by immunoSEQ multiplex PCR; TCRdb keeps only in-frame clonotypes and omits some of them. The sample includes some 46,000 clones, more than 85% seen only once; the top ten take 2.2%. This CDR3 comprises 16 residues. Germline CDR1 reads SGHNT; CDR2 reads YENEEA. The V and J ends lost 3 bases and 0 bases, in that order; junction bases with no gene match: 3. The starting material was peripheral blood, obtained in the third trimester of pregnancy. The TCR originated in a female donor with multiple sclerosis, enrolled in a pregnancy study. J is TRBJ2-3 and V is TRBV11-3; TRBD2 matches 10 bases. The CDR3 sequence: CASSFGLAESTDTQYF. The CDR3 region has the DNA TGTGCCAGCAGCTTTGGACTAGCGGAGAGCACAGATACGCAGTATTTT.